Below, one T cell receptor beta chain is given with its context. Its antigen remains unidentified. The entry originates in a study of T cell responses to AZD1222 COVID-19 vaccine. Points from the study as a whole: Researchers took repertoire samples only after the peak T cell response had come.

V dropped 7 bases and J dropped 6 bases, with 17 bases sitting between them. Germline V gene lookup returns CDR1 SGHNT and CDR2 YYREEE (reference sequence). The CDR3 loop spans 14 amino acids. The assay was immunoSEQ multiplex PCR, and TCRdb's table has in-frame clones only and misses some. The sample lists 100,000 to 150,000 clones, roughly 84% occurring once. The J gene is TRBJ1-5, the V gene TRBV5-4, with D perhaps TRBD1 (6 bases). Sequencing used peripheral blood, obtained on day 0 of AZD1222 vaccination. The sequence was obtained from an adult in good health. The CDR3 DNA is TGTGCCAGCTCTCGGGCAGGGGCCGGTCAGCCCCAGCATTTT. Its protein is CASSRAGAGQPQHF.